The 15 T cell receptor beta chains in this list originate from one sample, sequenced in a study of control samples from healthy donors and cancer patients. Assay used: immunoSEQ multiplex PCR; TCRdb lists only in-frame clones, some missing. Of roughly 130,000 clones in the sample, 75% to 95% were seen once. The sample comprised blood. The receptor set was obtained from a man between 18 and 35 years old in good health.

CDR3 sequence (DNA): TGTGCCAGCTCACCAAATTTAGCGGCCGAGTACGAGCAGTACTTC. Protein: CASSPNLAAEYEQYF. V and J are TRBV18 and TRBJ2-7; perhaps TRBD2 as D (6 bases). Germline CDR1 and CDR2: KGHSH and LQKENI. V shed 2 bases and J shed 4 bases, with 15 bases lying between them. This CDR3 is 15 amino acids long.

The chain couples TRBV9 to TRBJ1-2; D might be TRBD1 (6 bases). Deletions cut 4 bases from V and 6 bases from J, with 13 bases between. CDR1 SGDLS and CDR2 YYNGEE come from the germline V gene. This CDR3 is 13 amino acids long. CDR3 sequence (DNA): TGTGCCAGCAGCCCGGGGGGGGGCGATGGCTACACCTTC. Translating gives CASSPGGGDGYTF.

The chain couples TRBV6-6 to TRBJ1-5; a weak D match, TRBD1 (6 bases). The germline V gene encodes CDR1 MNHNY and CDR2 SVGAGI (reference sequence). The V and J ends lost 5 bases and 3 bases respectively, with 14 bases between them. The CDR3 totals 15 residues. The CDR3 region has the DNA TGTGCCAGCAGTGGGACACATCTAGTCAATCAGCCCCAGCATTTT. It specifies CASSGTHLVNQPQHF.

This chain uses TRBV5-5 with TRBJ2-5, with 15 bases aligning to TRBD2. V gave up 4 bases and J gave up 2 bases; unmatched junction bases: 3. Germline V CDR1 and CDR2: SGHKS, YYEKEE (reference sequence). This CDR3 spans 16 amino acids. This chain's CDR3 is CASSPGLAGGQETQYF. The CDR3 DNA follows: TGTGCCAGCAGCCCGGGACTAGCGGGGGGACAAGAGACCCAGTACTTC.

V is TRBV20-1 and J is TRBJ1-1; 8 bases agree with TRBD1. Per the germline V gene, CDR1 is DFQATT and CDR2 is SNEGSKA (reference sequence). The CDR3 runs 11 residues. The V and J ends lost 6 bases and 11 bases, in that order; junction bases with no gene match: 8. The CDR3 DNA reads TGCAGTGCGCGCAGGGGGCTGTGGGCTTTCTTT. Translating gives CSARRGLWAFF.

The V gene is TRBV3-1 (or the pseudogene TRBV3-2), the J gene TRBJ1-2; no definite D call. This CDR3 is 14 amino acids long. V was shortened by 1 base and J by 0 bases, with 6 bases between the two germline ends. The germline V gene encodes CDR1 LGHDT and CDR2 YNNKEL (reference sequence). The CDR3 DNA reads as TGTGCCAGCAGCCAAGGTGCAGCTAACTATGGCTACACCTTC. Residues: CASSQGAANYGYTF.

The V call is TRBV5-1, the J call TRBJ1-1; D is uncertain. The CDR3 has 11 amino acids. Germline values: CDR1 SGHRS, CDR2 YFSETQ. The V end was cut by 3 bases, the J end by 6 bases, with 6 bases between. The CDR3 sequence: CASSSDSEAFF. CDR3 DNA sequence: TGCGCCAGCAGCTCTGACTCTGAAGCTTTCTTT.

This clone was picked up many times. This chain links TRBV11-3 with TRBJ2-5; no definite D call. This CDR3 comprises 13 residues. Trimming cost V 4 bases and J 4 bases, with 10 bases left between them. Germline CDR1 SGHNT, CDR2 YENEEA. The CDR3 is CASSSTERETQYF. CDR3 in DNA: TGTGCCAGCAGCTCGACGGAAAGAGAGACCCAGTACTTC.

This clone was observed once. V is TRBV5-1 and J is TRBJ2-7; the D is unclear. Germline-derived CDR1 and CDR2 are SGHRS and YFSETQ. The CDR3 runs 15 residues. Trimming pared 4 bases from V and 5 bases from J, leaving 19 bases between. CDR3 region: CASSPWTPREHEQYF. The CDR3 nucleotides read TGCGCCAGCAGCCCCTGGACCCCCAGAGAACACGAGCAGTACTTC.

The sample holds one count of this clone. This sequence joins TRBV7-2 and TRBJ2-5; D perhaps matches TRBD2 (5 bases). The germline V gene has CDR1 SGHTA and CDR2 FQGNSA. V was pared by 5 bases and J by 5 bases, with 18 bases between. The CDR3 has 15 amino acids. The chain's CDR3 is CASSPRAAGRETQYF. The CDR3, as DNA: TGTGCCAGCAGCCCGAGAGCCGCGGGCAGGGAGACCCAGTACTTC. Full variable domain (outside the CDR3, taken from reference TRBV7-2 and TRBJ2-5): GAGVSQSPSNKVTEKGKDVELRCDPISGHTALYWYRQSLGQGLEFLIYFQGNSAPDKSGLPSDRFSAERTGGSVSTLTIQRTQQEDSAVYLCASSPRAAGRETQYFGPGTRLLVL.

The V call is TRBV18, the J call TRBJ1-1; 7 positions agree with TRBD1. CDR3 size: 14 residues. V was pared by 2 bases and J by 5 bases, with 5 bases of the junction left unmatched. In germline, CDR1 is KGHSH, CDR2 LQKENI. The CDR3 DNA reads as TGTGCCAGCTCACCATTGACAGGGTTGACTGAAGCTTTCTTT. Encoded protein: CASSPLTGLTEAFF.

The chain joins TRBV27 to TRBJ1-1; tentative D call: TRBD1 (5 bases). The CDR3 loop spans 13 amino acids. Germline-derived CDR1 and CDR2 are MNHEY and SMNVEV (reference sequence). The germline V and J ends were trimmed by 3 bases and 0 bases, with 5 bases remaining between them. In nucleotides, the CDR3 is TGTGCCAGCAGTTTGACAGTGAACACTGAAGCTTTCTTT. Amino acid sequence: CASSLTVNTEAFF.

This clone appeared a single time. The V call is TRBV9, the J call TRBJ1-2; D is ambiguous. V was pared by 0 bases and J by 0 bases, with 6 bases between. The CDR3 contains 14 residues. The germline V gene encodes CDR1 SGDLS and CDR2 YYNGEE. CDR3 loop: CASSVASANYGYTF. CDR3 coding DNA: TGTGCCAGCAGCGTAGCGTCGGCTAACTATGGCTACACCTTC.

This sequence joins TRBV19 and TRBJ1-5, with unresolved D. Trimming took off 3 bases at V and 4 bases at J, with 13 bases between the two ends. Germline V gives CDR1 LNHDA, CDR2 SQIVND (reference sequence). The CDR3 runs to 15 residues. The CDR3 loop reads CASSIYGSLNQPQHF. The DNA of the CDR3 is TGTGCCAGTAGTATTTATGGCAGCCTGAATCAGCCCCAGCATTTT.

This clone is a singleton in its sample. DNA of the CDR3: TGTGCTAGTGCCTCGAGTGGGCCCGCTTACGAGCAGTACTTC. Translation: CASASSGPAYEQYF. The chain employs TRBV12-5 and TRBJ2-7, with D unclear. The CDR3 extends over 14 amino acids. V lost 7 bases, J lost 4 bases, and 17 bases lay in between. The germline CDR1 and CDR2 sequences are LGHNT and FRNRAP.